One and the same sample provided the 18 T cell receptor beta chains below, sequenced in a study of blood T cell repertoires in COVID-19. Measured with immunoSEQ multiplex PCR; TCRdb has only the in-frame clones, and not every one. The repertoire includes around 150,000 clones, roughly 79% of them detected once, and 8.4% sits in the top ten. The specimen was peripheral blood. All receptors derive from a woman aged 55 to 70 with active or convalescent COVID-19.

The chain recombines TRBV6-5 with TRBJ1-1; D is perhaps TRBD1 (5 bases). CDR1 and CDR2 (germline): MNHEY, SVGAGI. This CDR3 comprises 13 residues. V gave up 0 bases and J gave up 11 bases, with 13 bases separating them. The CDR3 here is CASSYSGPRGAFF. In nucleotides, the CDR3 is TGTGCCAGCAGTTACTCAGGGCCCCGGGGGGCTTTCTTT.

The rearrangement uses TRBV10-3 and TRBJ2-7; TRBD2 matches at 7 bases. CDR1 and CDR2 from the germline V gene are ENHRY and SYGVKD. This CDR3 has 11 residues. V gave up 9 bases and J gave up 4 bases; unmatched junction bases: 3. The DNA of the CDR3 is TGTGCCATGGGGGGGGGTTACGAGCAGTACTTC. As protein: CAMGGGYEQYF.

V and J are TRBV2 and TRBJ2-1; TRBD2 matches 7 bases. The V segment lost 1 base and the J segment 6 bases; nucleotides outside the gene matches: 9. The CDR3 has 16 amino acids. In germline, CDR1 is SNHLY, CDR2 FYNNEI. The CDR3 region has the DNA TGTGCCAGCAGTGAAGGGGAGGGACTACCAACCAATGAGCAGTTCTTC. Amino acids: CASSEGEGLPTNEQFF.

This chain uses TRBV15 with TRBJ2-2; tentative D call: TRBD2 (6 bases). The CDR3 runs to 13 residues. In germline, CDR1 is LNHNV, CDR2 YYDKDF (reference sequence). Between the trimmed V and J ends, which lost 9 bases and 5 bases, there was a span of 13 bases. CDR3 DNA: TGTGCCACGAGGACGGGAGTAACCGGGGAGCTGTTTTTT. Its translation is CATRTGVTGELFF.

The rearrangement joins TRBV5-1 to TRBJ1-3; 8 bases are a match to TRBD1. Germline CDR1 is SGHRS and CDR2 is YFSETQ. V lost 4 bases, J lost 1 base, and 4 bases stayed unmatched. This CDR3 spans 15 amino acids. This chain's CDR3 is CASSTGQGSGNTIYF. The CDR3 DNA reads TGCGCCAGCAGCACCGGACAGGGTTCTGGAAACACCATATATTTT.

CDR3 loop: CASSTRDRGGGSYNEQFF. CDR3 nucleotide sequence: TGTGCCAGCAGCACACGGGACAGGGGTGGGGGCTCCTACAATGAGCAGTTCTTC. This chain joins TRBV11-2 and TRBJ2-1; TRBD1 matches 10 bases. The ends lost 5 bases at V and 0 bases at J; junction bases unmatched: 10. The CDR3 sequence is 18 residues long. The germline V gene has CDR1 SGHAT and CDR2 FQNNGV.

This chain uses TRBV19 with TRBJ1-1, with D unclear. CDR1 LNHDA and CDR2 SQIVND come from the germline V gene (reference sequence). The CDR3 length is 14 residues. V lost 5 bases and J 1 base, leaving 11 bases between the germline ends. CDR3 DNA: TGTGCCAGTAGTCCCCGCAGTCAGAACACTGAAGCTTTCTTT. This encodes CASSPRSQNTEAFF.

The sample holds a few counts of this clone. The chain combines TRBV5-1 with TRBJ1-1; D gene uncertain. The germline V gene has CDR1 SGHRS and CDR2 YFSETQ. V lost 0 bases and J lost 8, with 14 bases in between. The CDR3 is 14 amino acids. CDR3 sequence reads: CASSLGADPVEAFF. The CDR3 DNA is TGCGCCAGCAGCTTGGGGGCAGATCCGGTAGAAGCTTTCTTT.

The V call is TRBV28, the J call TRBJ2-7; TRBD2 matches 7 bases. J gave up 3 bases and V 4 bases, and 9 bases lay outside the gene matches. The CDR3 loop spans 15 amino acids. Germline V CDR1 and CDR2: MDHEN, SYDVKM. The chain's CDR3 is CASSSHIAGGYEQYF. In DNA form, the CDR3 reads TGTGCCAGCAGTTCTCATATAGCGGGCGGCTACGAGCAGTACTTC.

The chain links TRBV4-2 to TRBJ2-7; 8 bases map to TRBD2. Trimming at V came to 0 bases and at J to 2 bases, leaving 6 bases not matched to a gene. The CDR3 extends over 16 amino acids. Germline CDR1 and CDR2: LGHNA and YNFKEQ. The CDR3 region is CASSQDAAGEAYEQYF. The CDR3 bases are TGTGCCAGCAGCCAAGATGCAGCGGGAGAGGCCTACGAGCAGTACTTC.

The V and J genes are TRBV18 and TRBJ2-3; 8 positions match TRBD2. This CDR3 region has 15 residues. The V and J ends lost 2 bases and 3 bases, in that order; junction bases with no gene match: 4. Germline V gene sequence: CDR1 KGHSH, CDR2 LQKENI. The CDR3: CASSPIRGGTDTQYF. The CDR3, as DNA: TGTGCCAGCTCACCAATCCGGGGGGGAACAGATACGCAGTATTTT.

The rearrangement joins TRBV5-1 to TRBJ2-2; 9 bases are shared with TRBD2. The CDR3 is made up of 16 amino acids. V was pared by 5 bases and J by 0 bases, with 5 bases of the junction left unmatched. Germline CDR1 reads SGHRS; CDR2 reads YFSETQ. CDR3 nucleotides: TGCGCCAGCAGGCTAGCGGGGACCACGAACACCGGGGAGCTGTTTTTT. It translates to CASRLAGTTNTGELFF.

The CDR3 DNA reads as TGTGCCAGTAGTCGATCGACTAGCGGGGGGCAAGAGACCCAGTACTTC. As protein: CASSRSTSGGQETQYF. The chain is built from TRBV19 and TRBJ2-5, with 13 bases that match TRBD2. The germline gives CDR1 LNHDA, CDR2 SQIVND (reference sequence). The CDR3 spans 16 residues. The V and J ends lost 5 bases and 2 bases, in that order; junction bases with no gene match: 5.

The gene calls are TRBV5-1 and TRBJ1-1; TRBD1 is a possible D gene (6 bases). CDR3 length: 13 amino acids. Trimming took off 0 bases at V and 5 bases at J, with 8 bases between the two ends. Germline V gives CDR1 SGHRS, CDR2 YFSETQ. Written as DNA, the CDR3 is TGCGCCAGCAGCTTGGATGGACAGACTGAAGCTTTCTTT. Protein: CASSLDGQTEAFF.

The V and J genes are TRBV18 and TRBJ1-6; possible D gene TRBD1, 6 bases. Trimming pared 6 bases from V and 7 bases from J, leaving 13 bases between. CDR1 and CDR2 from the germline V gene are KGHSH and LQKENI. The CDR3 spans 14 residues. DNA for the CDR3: TGTGCCAGCTCGCCCGGGACATCCAATTCACCCCTCCACTTT. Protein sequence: CASSPGTSNSPLHF.

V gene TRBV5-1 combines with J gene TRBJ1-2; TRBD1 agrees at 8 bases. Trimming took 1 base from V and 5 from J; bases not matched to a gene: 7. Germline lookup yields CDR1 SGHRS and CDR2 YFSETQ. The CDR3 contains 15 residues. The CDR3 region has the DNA TGCGCCAGCAGCTTGTCCCCAGGGGGCGGTTATGGCTACACCTTC. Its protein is CASSLSPGGGYGYTF.

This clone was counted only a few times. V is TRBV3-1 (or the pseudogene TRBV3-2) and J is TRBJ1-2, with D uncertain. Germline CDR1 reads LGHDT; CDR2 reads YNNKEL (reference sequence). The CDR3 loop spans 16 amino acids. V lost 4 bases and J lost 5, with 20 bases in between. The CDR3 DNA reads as TGTGCCAGCAGCCTTGCCGGGGTTACTCGCGGATATGGCTACACCTTC. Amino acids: CASSLAGVTRGYGYTF.

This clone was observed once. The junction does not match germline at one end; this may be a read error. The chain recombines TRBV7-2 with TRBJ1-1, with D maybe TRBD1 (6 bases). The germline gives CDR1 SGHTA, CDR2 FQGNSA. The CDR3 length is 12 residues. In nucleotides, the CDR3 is TGTGCCAGCAGCTTAGTAGGTGGGGGGGGACATTTT. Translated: CASSLVGGGGHF.